This T cell receptor beta chain was sequenced during a study of vaccination effects on CD4 cells after COVID-19. Overall study: Of the BNT162b2 and mRNA-1273 vaccines, participants received two doses of one or the other.

Some clones are missing from TCRdb's copy, which holds only in-frame ones; the method was immunoSEQ multiplex PCR. The top ten clones hold 20% to 25% of a sample with about 40,000 clones, under 75% of them seen once. Turning to this clone: Its matching antigen is unknown.

Germline V gene lookup returns CDR1 PRHDT and CDR2 FYEKMQ (reference sequence). The V gene end was trimmed by 2 bases and the J gene end by 10 bases; junction bases not matched to a gene: 7. There are 14 residues in the CDR3. Regarding the study as a whole: Common cold coronaviruses were cross-recognized by only 1 of 255 vaccine-induced clones in healthy vaccinees.

In the ViraFEST assay, antigen-specific CD4+ clonotypes were identified by expansion after peptide-pool stimulation. On roughly day 10 of culture, CD4+ T cells were separated out. Prior SARS-CoV-2 infection was absent in the vaccine recipients, as shown by negative nucleocapsid antibodies. Cultures of some 1.8 million PBMC per well contained roughly 9.4 IU/ml IL-2 plus 10 ug/ml peptides. Cultures got half-medium changes with IL-2 on days 3 and 7. The clonotype comes from a human donor who received a COVID-19 vaccine. The specimen comprised CD4+ T cells from PBMCs cultured with SARS-CoV-2 spike peptides, sampled before COVID-19 vaccination. The genes are TRBV13 and TRBJ2-1; 8 bases fit TRBD1. In DNA, the CDR3 is TGTGCCAGCAGCTTAACGGCAGGGGGCGGGGAGCAGTTCTTC. Protein product: CASSLTAGGGEQFF.